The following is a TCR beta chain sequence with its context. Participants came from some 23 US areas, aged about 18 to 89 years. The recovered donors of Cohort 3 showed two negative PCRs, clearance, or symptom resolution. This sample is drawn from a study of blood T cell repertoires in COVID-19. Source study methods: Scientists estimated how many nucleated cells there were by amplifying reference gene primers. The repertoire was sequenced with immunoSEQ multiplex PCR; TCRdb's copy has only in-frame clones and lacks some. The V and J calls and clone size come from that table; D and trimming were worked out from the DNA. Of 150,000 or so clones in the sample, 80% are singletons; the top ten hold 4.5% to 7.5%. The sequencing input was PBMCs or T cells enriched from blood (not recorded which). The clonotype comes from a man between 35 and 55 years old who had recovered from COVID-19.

The CDR3 bases are TGTGCCAGCTCACCAACCGGGACAGCCTACGAGCAGTACTTC. Translating gives CASSPTGTAYEQYF. The genes are TRBV18 and TRBJ2-7, with TRBD1 matching 7 bases. V dropped 2 bases and J dropped 2; count of bases not matched to a gene: 3. The germline gives CDR1 KGHSH, CDR2 LQKENI. The CDR3 runs 14 residues.